The 23 T cell receptor beta chains reported below all come from one sample, sequenced in a study of blood T cell repertoires in COVID-19. Assay: immunoSEQ multiplex PCR; the TCRdb copy retains only in-frame clones and omits some. Among approximately 120,000 clones listed, approximately 82% were seen once. Sequenced: peripheral blood. The receptors originated from an older woman with acute or convalescent COVID-19.

The chain is built from TRBV25-1 and TRBJ1-6; TRBD1 agrees at 7 bases. This CDR3 is 15 amino acids long. Germline CDR1 is MGHDK and CDR2 is SYGVNS. Trimming at V came to 3 bases and at J to 7 bases, leaving 6 bases not matched to a gene. This CDR3 reads CASSDRTGPNSPLHF. The CDR3 DNA reads TGTGCCAGCAGTGACCGGACAGGTCCGAATTCACCCCTCCACTTT.

A few counts support this clone. The CDR3 protein is CASSPLGGNTEAFF. CDR3 coding DNA: TGTGCCAGCAGCCCATTGGGGGGGAACACTGAAGCTTTCTTT. The V call is TRBV7-2, the J call TRBJ1-1; D is possibly TRBD1 (5 bases). V lost 5 bases and J 1 base, leaving 11 bases between the germline ends. The CDR3 contains 14 residues. Per germline, CDR1 SGHTA and CDR2 FQGNSA.

The rearrangement joins TRBV4-2 to TRBJ2-2, with TRBD1 as a possible D gene (5 bases). Germline CDR1 reads LGHNA; CDR2 reads YNFKEQ. V was clipped by 4 bases and J by 3 bases, with 15 bases between them. There are 16 residues in the CDR3. The CDR3 DNA reads TGTGCCAGCAGCCTAAATGCAGGGCCCGACACCGGGGAGCTGTTTTTT. Amino acid sequence: CASSLNAGPDTGELFF.

This rearrangement joins TRBV28 to TRBJ2-2; 8 bases align to TRBD1. CDR3 length equals 15 residues. V trimming: 6 bases; J trimming: 7 bases; junction bases outside the gene matches: 10. Germline V gene sequence: CDR1 MDHEN, CDR2 SYDVKM. In DNA form, the CDR3 reads TGTGCCAGCAGACCGGACAGGGAGGACATCGGGGAGCTGTTTTTT. It codes for CASRPDREDIGELFF.

This sequence joins TRBV10-3 and TRBJ1-6; a weak D match, TRBD1 (5 bases). This CDR3 is built from 17 residues. With 3 bases removed from V and 0 bases from J, the gap between germline ends came to 12 bases. Germline CDR1 is ENHRY and CDR2 is SYGVKD. The CDR3 loop is CAISEAPDSSYNSPLHF. The CDR3 coding sequence is TGTGCCATCAGTGAAGCCCCAGACAGCTCCTATAATTCACCCCTCCACTTT.

The rearrangement joins TRBV7-9 to TRBJ2-7; no firm D call. V lost 2 bases, J lost 2 bases, and 13 bases lay in between. The germline V gene encodes CDR1 SEHNR and CDR2 FQNEAQ (reference sequence). This CDR3 region has 15 residues. CDR3 nucleotides: TGTGCCAGCAGCTTATATTTGGGCACCGCCTACGAGCAGTACTTC. Its protein is CASSLYLGTAYEQYF.

V gene TRBV9 combines with J gene TRBJ1-6; 7 bases fit TRBD1. The CDR3 has 15 amino acids. CDR1 is SGDLS, CDR2 YYNGEE, per germline. J lost 5 bases, V lost 4 bases, and 6 bases had no gene match. This CDR3 reads CASSFTGTDNSPLHF. In nucleotides, the CDR3 is TGTGCCAGCAGCTTTACCGGGACAGATAATTCACCCCTCCACTTT.

CDR3: CASSIIGSGASQETQYF. The CDR3 coding sequence is TGTGCCAGTAGTATAATCGGTAGCGGGGCCTCCCAAGAGACCCAGTACTTC. The gene calls are TRBV19 and TRBJ2-5; TRBD2 matches at 8 bases. Trimming removed 2 bases from V and 1 base from J; junction bases left unmatched: 9. The CDR3 is 17 residues long. From germline, CDR1 is LNHDA and CDR2 SQIVND (reference sequence).

The V gene is TRBV19, the J gene TRBJ1-2, with D perhaps TRBD1 (5 bases). The CDR3 is 14 residues long. Germline CDR1 is LNHDA and CDR2 is SQIVND (reference sequence). The V gene lost 6 bases and the J gene lost 6 bases, with 17 bases spanning the gap. The CDR3 DNA reads TGTGCCAGTAGGGCCCGGGGGTACGAAGATGGCTACACCTTC. The encoded protein is CASRARGYEDGYTF.

The chain combines TRBV7-8 with TRBJ2-5, with unresolved D. Per germline, CDR1 SGHVS and CDR2 FQNEAQ. This CDR3 contains 15 residues. V was shortened by 5 bases and J by 3 bases, with 16 bases between the two germline ends. CDR3 amino acids: CASSTRGGKKETQYF. CDR3 nucleotides: TGTGCCAGCAGCACCCGAGGTGGCAAAAAAGAGACCCAGTACTTC.

The chain joins TRBV2 to TRBJ2-4; D gene unclear. The V end lost 2 bases, the J end lost 6 bases, and 14 bases lay between the germline ends. CDR3 length: 15 amino acids. The germline V gene encodes CDR1 SNHLY and CDR2 FYNNEI. The CDR3 protein is CASSETRVQTNIQYF. As DNA, the CDR3 is TGTGCCAGCAGTGAAACCCGAGTTCAAACAAACATTCAGTACTTC. Based on the CDR3 plus reference TRBV2 and TRBJ2-4, the full variable domain is EPEVTQTPSHQVTQMGQEVILRCVPISNHLYFYWYRQILGQKVEFLVSFYNNEISEKSEIFDDQFSVERPDGSNFTLKIRSTKLEDSAMYFCASSETRVQTNIQYFGAGTRLSVL.

The CDR3 DNA is TGCGCCAGCAGCTCCAACTGGGGGGATCAGCCCCAGCATTTT. Translation: CASSSNWGDQPQHF. V is TRBV4-3 and J is TRBJ1-5, with D possibly being TRBD1 (5 bases). The CDR3 sequence is 14 residues long. From germline, CDR1 is LGHNA and CDR2 YSLEER. The V gene lost 5 bases and the J gene lost 5 bases, with 13 bases spanning the gap.

The rearrangement links TRBV3-1 (or the pseudogene TRBV3-2) to TRBJ1-1; possibly TRBD1 for D (6 bases). The V gene's germline CDR1 is LGHDT and CDR2 YNNKEL (reference sequence). CDR3 length: 13 amino acids. Trimming left V 3 bases short and J 10 bases short, with 15 bases between. The DNA for the CDR3 is TGTGCCAGCAGCCATACAGGGTCCCCGGGAGCTTTCTTT. It yields the protein CASSHTGSPGAFF.

V is TRBV2 and J is TRBJ1-2, with unresolved D. V lost 5 bases, J lost 5 bases, and 6 bases lay in between. From germline, CDR1 is SNHLY and CDR2 FYNNEI. This CDR3 is built from 11 residues. DNA of the CDR3: TGTGCCAGCAGTTACCAGTATGGCTACACCTTC. It encodes CASSYQYGYTF.

The chain combines TRBV4-2 with TRBJ2-1; 16 nucleotides align to TRBD2. Unmatched junction bases numbered 4, after V lost 0 bases and J lost 11 bases. The length of the CDR3 is 16 residues. Germline V gene sequence: CDR1 LGHNA, CDR2 YNFKEQ. The CDR3 nucleotides read TGTGCCAGCAGCCAAGATGGGACTAGCGGGGGGGCGAAGCAGTTCTTC. This gives the protein CASSQDGTSGGAKQFF.

The genes are TRBV2 and TRBJ2-1, with D unresolved. Germline V gene sequence: CDR1 SNHLY, CDR2 FYNNEI. The CDR3 covers 14 residues. The V and J ends lost 6 bases and 0 bases respectively, with 9 bases between them. The CDR3 reads CASSPIPSYNEQFF. CDR3 bases: TGTGCCAGCAGCCCTATCCCCTCCTACAATGAGCAGTTCTTC.

This chain uses TRBV7-2 with TRBJ1-1; D remains unclear. The CDR3 length is 12 residues. The ends were cut back, 0 bases at V and 8 bases at J, with 7 bases in the middle. Looked up from germline, CDR1 is SGHTA and CDR2 is FQGNSA. The CDR3 loop reads CASSLAQREAFF. The CDR3 nucleotides are TGTGCCAGCAGCTTAGCCCAACGGGAAGCTTTCTTT.

Notes on this clone: Relative to the germline gene, one junction end is altered; a read error may explain this. The genes are TRBV7-2 and TRBJ2-3, with D tentatively TRBD2 (6 bases). The CDR3 runs to 12 residues. Germline lookup yields CDR1 SGHTA and CDR2 FQGNSA. CDR3 residues: CASSRQTRGPNF. Written as DNA, the CDR3 is TGTGCCAGCAGCCGGCAGACTAGAGGCCCGAATTTT.

The V gene is TRBV11-2, the J gene TRBJ2-1, with D tentatively TRBD2 (6 bases). From germline, CDR1 is SGHAT and CDR2 FQNNGV. The V end lost 7 bases, the J end lost 4 bases, and 11 bases lay between the germline ends. The CDR3 runs to 13 residues. The CDR3 DNA is TGTGCCAGCAAGGAAGGGACTTACAATGAGCAGTTCTTC. Encoded protein: CASKEGTYNEQFF.

The V call is TRBV2, the J call TRBJ2-2; D remains ambiguous. CDR3 length equals 14 residues. Trimming removed 2 bases from V and 4 bases from J, with 8 bases in between. CDR1 and CDR2 from the germline V gene are SNHLY and FYNNEI. CDR3 amino acids: CASSETRSTGELFF. For the CDR3, the DNA is TGTGCCAGCAGTGAAACTCGGAGCACCGGGGAGCTGTTTTTT.

This sequence joins TRBV18 and TRBJ1-2; the D gene is possibly TRBD1 (5 bases). V lost 3 bases to trimming and J lost 8 bases, with 16 bases between them. Germline assignment: CDR1 KGHSH and CDR2 LQKENI. CDR3 length: 14 residues. CDR3 region: CASSPLLPGSGYTF. CDR3 DNA: TGTGCCAGCTCACCTTTACTTCCAGGGTCCGGCTACACCTTC.

This clone occurred once. The chain recombines TRBV29-1 with TRBJ2-2; 7 positions agree with TRBD1. With V trimmed by 4 bases and J by 0 bases, 2 bases remained unmatched. Germline V CDR1 and CDR2: SQVTM, ANQGSEA. This CDR3 has 14 amino acids. CDR3 protein: CSVGDSANTGELFF. The CDR3 coding sequence is TGCAGCGTTGGGGACAGCGCGAACACCGGGGAGCTGTTTTTT.

This sequence joins TRBV12-5 and TRBJ2-3; possible D gene TRBD2, 5 bases. The germline CDR1 and CDR2 sequences are LGHNT and FRNRAP. This CDR3 comprises 15 residues. V lost 5 bases and J 0 bases, leaving 12 bases between the germline ends. The CDR3: CASGPDGVSTDTQYF. The CDR3 nucleotides read TGTGCTAGTGGTCCCGACGGGGTTAGCACAGATACGCAGTATTTT. Combining the CDR3 with reference TRBV12-5 and TRBJ2-3 gives the whole variable domain DARVTQTPRHKVTEMGQEVTMRCQPILGHNTVFWYRQTMMQGLELLAYFRNRAPLDDSGMPKDRFSAEMPDATLATLKIQPSEPRDSAVYFCASGPDGVSTDTQYFGPGTRLTVL.